This TCR beta chain derives from a study of spatial heterogeneity in lung cancer (dated by TCRdb to between 2018 and 2020). About the investigation overall: Donors were around 71 patients with early-stage, untreated non-small cell lung cancer from the lung TRACERx cohort. TCR alpha and beta repertoires were quantitatively compared across multiple tumor regions, matched nontumor lung and blood in non-small cell lung cancer. Both alpha and beta chains were TCR-sequenced in samples taken at surgery, namely 220 tumor regions, around 64 matched nontumor lung samples and about 52 PBMC samples. In the raw uncorrected reads, each unique combination of TCR and UMI appeared more than ten times on average. Nonsynonymous mutation counts, determined by whole-exome sequencing of tumor tissue, were related to TCR repertoire features. More beta-chain than alpha-chain transcripts were consistently detected, likely reflecting higher beta-chain transcript abundance. Follow-up PBMC samples were sequenced whenever the samples were available, and the median time to follow-up was around 2 years after resection.

Libraries came from 5' RACE. Data came from a NextSeq 500. To allow correction of PCR and sequencing errors, the TCR library protocol tagged every TCR cDNA molecule with a unique molecular identifier. Regarding the original processing steps: Decombinator tools were used for TCR identification, UMI-based error correction and CDR3 extraction. TCRs above a frequency of 2 per 1,000, corresponding to the top 1% of the tumor frequency distribution, were defined as expanded. Renyi diversity was calculated using the R vegan package after each repertoire was subsampled 100 times to 5,000 TCRs. CDR3 similarity networks were constructed using string-kernel similarity of amino acid triplets, with links drawn between CDR3s whose pairwise similarity was above 0.82. In TCRdb, the public reads were trimmed at Q25 with fastp and aligned with MiXCR, with productive beta chains retained. Every CDR3 protein is listed once, alongside the most common genes and DNA of its rows. The V and J calls were determined by TCRdb, not by the authors. The sample table records 72,000 or so distinct CDR3 sequences; less than 9.5% of these occur just once. 1.9% of the sample rests with the top ten.

This clonotype was seen ten or more times. Its target antigen remains unknown. No base quality information exists; no much larger clone differs at one position. Findings and caveats that apply to the study as a whole: Comparisons of baseline and follow-up blood repertoires included only around 13 patients. Additional single-cell paired TCR alpha and beta sequencing was considered necessary to confirm, at a functional level, the hypothesis that regional TCRs recognize regional mutations. Ubiquitous expanded tumor TCRs showed up in blood more often at tumor resection than at routine follow-up.

The time point label of this sample denotes: blood at routine non-recurrence follow-up after resection. For TCR sequencing, whole RNA was extracted from tumor and nontumor lung tissue, or from cryopreserved PBMC samples, and no cell sorting was done. Only patients for whom sufficient RNA was available from at least two tumor regions were selected for TCR sequencing. The source is a female donor with early-stage non-small cell lung cancer. The material sequenced was PBMCs, taken at follow-up.

The CDR3 amino acid sequence is: CASSLTFRLAGEETQYF. At the DNA level, the sequence is TGTGCCAGCAGCTTAACGTTTCGCCTAGCGGGAGAAGAGACCCAGTACTTC. The rearrangement joined TRBV7-3 to TRBJ2-5, with TRBD2 identical over 10 junction bases. CDR1 and CDR2 are read off the germline V gene as SGHTA and FQGTGA. V ends up 0 bases short and J 3 bases short, with an unmatched junction base count of 7. The CDR3, cysteine through phenylalanine, is 17 amino acids long. Only the CDR3 DNA stays, 51 bases, in frame from base 1.